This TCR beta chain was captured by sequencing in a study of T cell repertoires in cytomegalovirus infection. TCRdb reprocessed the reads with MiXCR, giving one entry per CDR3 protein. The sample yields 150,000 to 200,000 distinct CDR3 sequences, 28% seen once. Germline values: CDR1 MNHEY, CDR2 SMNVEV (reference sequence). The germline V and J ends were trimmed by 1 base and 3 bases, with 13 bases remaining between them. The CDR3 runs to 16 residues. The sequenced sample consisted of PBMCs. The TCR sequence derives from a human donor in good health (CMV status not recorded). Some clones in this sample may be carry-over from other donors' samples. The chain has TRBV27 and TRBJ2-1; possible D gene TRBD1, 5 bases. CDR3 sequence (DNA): TGTGCCAGCAGTTTATTGAACAGGCCCAACTACAATGAGCAGTTCTTC. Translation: CASSLLNRPNYNEQFF.